What follows is one TCR beta chain and its context. Its antigen is undetermined. Exclusion criteria comprised uncontrolled infection, other autoimmune disease, pregnancy or lactation. PBMCs were derived from around 10 ml fresh peripheral blood. V dropped 2 bases and J dropped 2 bases, with 16 bases sitting between them. Germline V gene data show CDR1 as LNHDA and CDR2 as SQIVND (reference sequence). The CDR3 extends over 17 amino acids. This sample is drawn from a study of T cells in Graves' hyperthyroidism and ophthalmopathy. Study context: Before any treatment, at initial diagnosis, peripheral blood was collected.

Template material for amplifying TCR beta CDR3 regions consisted of RNA transcripts. An initial round of RT-PCR targeting the TCR CDR3 relied on the HTBI primer set. TCRdb analysed the multiplex PCR reads with MiXCR anew, one entry per CDR3 protein. This table has approximately 690,000 distinct CDR3 sequences, around 15% appearing once. Study-wide results and caveats: Appearing also in blood were most of the thyroid clonotypes expanded above 0.001.

The sequenced material came from blood. This sequence was found in a woman aged 45 to 65 with Graves' ophthalmopathy. V and J are TRBV19 and TRBJ1-5; perhaps TRBD1 as D (5 bases). As DNA, the CDR3 is TGTGCCAGTAGTATATTTCTATCACAGGAGGGCAATCAGCCCCAGCATTTT. Its translation is CASSIFLSQEGNQPQHF.